This T cell receptor beta chain was identified in a study of blood T cells in healthy people across ages. Study-level points and caveats: Naive T cell percentage strongly correlated with TCR beta diversity. A conclusive naive versus antigen-experienced comparison was prevented by the unsorted PBMCs.

Isolation recovered at least 7 million PBMCs from every sample. Using a J-beta primer mix together with a sample-barcoded 5' primer, a second PCR was run for roughly 6 to 12 cycles. The yield of each sample was at least 2.5 million CDR3-containing paired-end reads. TCRdb ran MiXCR on the 5' RACE reads and lists one entry per CDR3 protein. The table includes some 1,800,000 distinct CDR3 sequences, about 39% detected once. This clonotype was seen a few times. Antigen specificity is unknown. The sequence came from a human donor in good health. Sequences were obtained from blood.

Written as DNA, the CDR3 is TGCAGTGCTGGTCGGGGCAGGGTCTACGAGCAGTACTTC. Protein: CSAGRGRVYEQYF. This chain connects TRBV29-1 to TRBJ2-7, with D perhaps matching TRBD1 or TRBD2 (5 bases each). Germline loops: CDR1 SQVTM, CDR2 ANQGSEA. CDR3 size: 13 residues.